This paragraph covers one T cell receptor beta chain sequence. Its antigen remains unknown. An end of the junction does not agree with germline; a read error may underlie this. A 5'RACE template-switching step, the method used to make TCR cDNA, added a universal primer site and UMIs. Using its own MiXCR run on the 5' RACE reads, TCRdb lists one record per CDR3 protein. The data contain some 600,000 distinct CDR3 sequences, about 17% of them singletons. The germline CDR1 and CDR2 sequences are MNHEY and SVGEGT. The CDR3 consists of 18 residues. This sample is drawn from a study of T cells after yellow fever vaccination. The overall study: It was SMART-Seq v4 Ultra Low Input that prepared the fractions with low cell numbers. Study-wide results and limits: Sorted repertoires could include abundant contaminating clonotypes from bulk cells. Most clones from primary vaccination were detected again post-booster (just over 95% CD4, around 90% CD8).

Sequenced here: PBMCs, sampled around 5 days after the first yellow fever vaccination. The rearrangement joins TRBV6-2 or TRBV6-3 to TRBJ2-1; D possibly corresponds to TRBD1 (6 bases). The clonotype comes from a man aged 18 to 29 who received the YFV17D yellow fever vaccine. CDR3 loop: CAGSRSLPGTYLPNEQFF. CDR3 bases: TGTGCCGGCAGTAGAAGCCTACCCGGGACATATCTCCCGAATGAGCAGTTCTTC.